This T cell receptor beta chain stems from a study of T cells in Graves' hyperthyroidism and ophthalmopathy (dated by TCRdb to between 2018 and 2021). Regarding the study in general: Peripheral blood samples were taken at the time of initial diagnosis, prior to any treatment. Prospective prediction of ophthalmopathy was tested in an independent validation cohort consisting of fewer than 20 hyperthyroidism patients and 15 or so patients who later progressed to ophthalmopathy. After blood sampling, hyperthyroidism patients were treated with methimazole at a starting dose of 30 mg daily, and ophthalmopathy patients were treated with high-dose intravenous methylprednisolone. The roughly 100 discovery patients were randomly divided into training and test sets at a 7:3 ratio. TCR Vbeta CDR3 sequencing of 135 peripheral blood samples (over 40 ophthalmopathy, about 80 hyperthyroidism and roughly 17 progressor patients) is reported in the paper. To identify distinguishing TCR V-J signatures, a discovery cohort of 95 to 100 patients was used, comprising 40 to 45 with Graves' ophthalmopathy and roughly 60 with stable Graves' hyperthyroidism. In roughly six Graves' hyperthyroidism patients, the study also compared T-cell repertoires from thyroid tissue with T-cell repertoires from blood.

The TCR beta CDR3 regions were amplified from RNA transcripts. A first-round RT-PCR of the TCR CDR3 used the HTBI primer set with the Qiagen OneStep RT-PCR kit. The libraries were constructed in a second round of multiplex PCR and then size-selected and purified. The libraries were sequenced on an Illumina HiSeq2000 using paired-end 100 bp reads. Processing in the source paper ran as follows. SOAPnuke was used to process the raw data, removing reads that contained adapters or uncalled bases, had a mean Phred below 15, or lacked an exact match to the constant primer or identifier. High-quality paired reads were merged using COPE v1.2.5, and each unique nucleotide sequence was defined as a clonotype. Clonotypes were aligned to IMGT TRBV, TRBD and TRBJ reference segments using MiTCR v1.1. Analysis was restricted to V-J combinations with a frequency above 0.0001, which covered about 99% of repertoires. The TCS score was defined as F50 (clonal expansion) divided by E x V (chaos), with BLOSUM62-based TCRdist calculated between CDR3 peptides within each V-J. Welch's t-statistics and random forest reduced fewer than 550 V-J features to 13, which were used in a naive Bayes classifier (R e1071). The raw public reads went through TCRdb reprocessing: fastp at Q25, MiXCR clone calling, in-frame beta chains kept. Every CDR3 protein is listed once, alongside the most common genes and DNA of its rows. The V and J calls shown here were made by TCRdb, not taken from the authors' results. In all, the sample holds about 360,000 distinct CDR3 sequences, and roughly 13% of those were seen once. Around a tenth of the sample rests with the top ten.

Stable Graves' hyperthyroidism was defined as no progression to ophthalmopathy during 18 months of follow-up. Hyperthyroidism patients were newly diagnosed, had a disease duration of under 2 months, and were aged 18 to 65 years. The study excluded patients with uncontrolled infections, other autoimmune diseases, pregnancy or lactation. Diagnoses were based on clinical symptoms, serum thyroxine and TRAb, thyroid ultrasound and orbital computed tomography. PBMCs were separated from 10 ml of fresh peripheral blood using Ficoll-Paque density gradient centrifugation. Trizol reagent was used to extract total RNA, and RNA quality was then checked on an Agilent 2100 Bioanalyzer. Broad study findings and their caveats: A 13 V-J signature model separated ophthalmopathy from stable hyperthyroidism, with 87.88% sensitivity and about 81% specificity in cross-validation and 80%/75% in testing. In validation, the model predicted progression to ophthalmopathy a median of approximately 6.6 months before onset, with roughly 71% sensitivity and 72.22% specificity. Most expanded thyroid clonotypes (frequency above 0.001) were also detected in blood, suggesting blood repertoires may reflect thyroid immune responses. Sample size was not statistically predetermined, and blinding of investigators to group allocation was not performed.

The CDR3 starts with the cysteine, ends with the phenylalanine, and has 19 residues. Kept here is only the CDR3 DNA, which spans 57 bases and is read in frame from base 1. Relative to germline, V is missing 2 bases and J is missing 2 bases, with 9 bases of the junction outside any gene match. According to the germline V gene (reference sequence), CDR1 reads SEHNR and CDR2 reads FQNEAQ. Only a few counts were recorded for this clonotype. No cognate antigen has been identified for it. No base quality information exists; no much larger clone differs at one position. The chain couples TRBV7-9 to TRBJ2-5; the junction holds 15 bases that match TRBD2. The sequencing sample was made of blood. The clonotype originates from a woman aged 18-29 years with Graves' hyperthyroidism. The sequenced DNA is TGTGCCAGCAGCTTATTGATTTGGGGACTAGCGGGGGGACAAGAGACCCAGTACTTC. The resulting protein is CASSLLIWGLAGGQETQYF.